A selection of T cell receptor beta chains follows, all from one sample in a study of OX40 agonist ivuxolimab in advanced cancers. The table came from immunoSEQ multiplex PCR; TCRdb's copy has only in-frame clones and leaves some out. The sample shows tens of thousands of clones, around nine tenths of them seen only once. The sample consisted of CD4+ or CD8+ T cells sorted from blood, taken in a trial of the OX40 agonist ivuxolimab. All receptors come from an adult with an advanced solid tumor such as melanoma, head and neck, liver or kidney cancer. CDR3s include the opening cysteine and the closing phenylalanine or tryptophan. A D gene is named only where the DNA matches it firmly. Not all rows give a size; the values are once, few, many and, for expanded clones, a class.

>-|TRBJ2-5|-|TRBV25-1
CASSERQFIQETQYF
TGTGCCAGCAGTGAACGACAGTTTATTCAAGAGACCCAGTACTTC
>-|TRBJ1-1|-|TRBV7-3
CASSHTNTEAFF
TGTGCCAGCAGTCATACAAACACTGAAGCTTTCTTT
>-|TRBJ2-1|-|TRBV29-1
CSVTPEWNEQFF
TGCAGCGTTACCCCGGAGTGGAATGAGCAGTTCTTC
>-|TRBJ1-5|-|TRBV7-2
CASSLVGGSGNQPQHF
TGTGCCAGCAGCTTAGTTGGGGGGAGCGGCAATCAGCCCCAGCATTTT
>-|TRBJ2-7|-|TRBV28
CASSSLGREEYEQYF
TGTGCCAGCAGTTCGTTAGGCAGGGAAGAGTACGAGCAGTACTTC
>TRBD2|TRBJ2-1|-|TRBV7-8
CASSPLAGVWYEQFF
TGTGCCAGCAGCCCACTAGCGGGAGTTTGGTATGAGCAGTTCTTC
>TRBD2|TRBJ2-1|-|TRBV2
CAGGLARGEQFF
TGTGCCGGGGGACTAGCCCGCGGTGAGCAGTTCTTC
>TRBD2|TRBJ2-7|-|TRBV14
CASSLGGYYEQYF
TGTGCCAGCAGCTTGGGGGGGTACTACGAGCAGTACTTC
>TRBD2|TRBJ2-1|-|TRBV18
CASSPTSGVYNEQFF
TGTGCCAGCTCCCCGACTAGCGGGGTTTACAATGAGCAGTTCTTC
>TRBD1|TRBJ1-4|-|TRBV30
CAWSVRGTGNEKLFF
TGTGCCTGGAGTGTACGGGGGACAGGGAATGAAAAACTGTTTTTT
>TRBD1|TRBJ2-7|once|TRBV18
CASSPGQGAYEQYF
TGTGCCAGCTCGCCGGGACAGGGGGCCTACGAGCAGTACTTC
>-|TRBJ1-1|-|TRBV28
CASPPDGRFMNTEAFF
TGTGCCAGCCCCCCGGACGGACGATTCATGAACACTGAAGCTTTCTTT
>TRBD2|TRBJ2-1|-|TRBV4-3
CASSQDRAASGRNEQFF
TGCGCCAGCAGCCAAGATCGGGCGGCTAGCGGGAGGAATGAGCAGTTCTTC
>-|TRBJ2-5|-|TRBV4-2
CASSQGGGNTQETQYF
TGTGCCAGCAGCCAAGGAGGAGGTAATACCCAAGAGACCCAGTACTTC
>TRBD2|TRBJ2-5|-|TRBV9
CASSMSAGVEETQYF
TGTGCCAGCAGCATGTCGGCGGGAGTAGAAGAGACCCAGTACTTC
>-|TRBJ2-5|-|TRBV28
CASTSGDETQYF
TGTGCCAGCACGTCGGGAGATGAGACCCAGTACTTC
>-|TRBJ1-2|-|TRBV7-2
CASSPDSNYGYTF
TGTGCCAGCAGCCCGGACAGCAACTATGGCTACACCTTC
>TRBD2|TRBJ2-1|-|TRBV19
CASSMLAGEYNEQFF
TGTGCCAGTAGTATGCTAGCGGGAGAGTACAATGAGCAGTTCTTC
>TRBD1|TRBJ2-1|-|TRBV29-1
CSVRTGGSGVRVNEQFF
TGCAGCGTTAGGACAGGGGGCAGTGGGGTCAGGGTCAATGAGCAGTTCTTC
>TRBD2|TRBJ2-3|-|TRBV10-1
CASSDRGLADTDTQYF
TGCGCCAGCAGTGATAGGGGACTAGCGGACACAGATACGCAGTATTTT
>-|TRBJ2-7|-|TRBV7-9
CASSFEFPTGTSGEQYF
TGTGCCAGCAGCTTTGAGTTTCCGACAGGCACAAGTGGGGAGCAGTACTTC
>TRBD1|TRBJ2-7|-|TRBV7-2
CASSSNRGEQYF
TGTGCCAGCAGCTCCAACAGGGGCGAGCAGTACTTC
>TRBD1|TRBJ1-2|-|TRBV5-1
CASSEGQGGGYTF
TGCGCCAGCAGCGAAGGACAGGGCGGGGGCTACACCTTC
>-|TRBJ1-4|-|TRBV19
CASRDATNEKLFF
TGTGCCTCGAGAGATGCAACTAATGAAAAACTGTTTTTT
>-|TRBJ1-4|-|TRBV27
CASRPTHGGSFGKLFF
TGTGCCAGCAGACCCACCCACGGGGGGTCCTTTGGAAAACTGTTTTTT
>TRBD2|TRBJ2-1|-|TRBV30
CAWSGDSGFYNEQFF
TGTGCCTGGAGTGGGGATAGCGGGTTTTACAATGAGCAGTTCTTC
>-|TRBJ2-6|-|TRBV19
CASSAWSGANVLTF
TGTGCCAGTAGTGCCTGGTCTGGGGCCAACGTCCTGACTTTC
>TRBD1|TRBJ1-6|-|TRBV4-1
CASSPQLGGLGSPLHF
TGCGCCAGCAGCCCTCAATTAGGGGGCTTGGGCTCACCCCTCCACTTT
>-|TRBJ1-2|-|TRBV7-3
CASSLAGTSNMRGYTF
TGTGCCAGCAGCTTAGCTGGGACCTCTAACATGCGGGGCTACACCTTC
>TRBD2|TRBJ2-7|-|TRBV18
CASSSPSGYEQYF
TGTGCCAGCTCATCTCCTAGCGGCTACGAGCAGTACTTC
>TRBD2|TRBJ2-3|-|TRBV6-5
CASSYQGTSGTLEYF
TGTGCCAGCAGTTACCAGGGGACTAGCGGGACATTAGAGTATTTT
>TRBD1|TRBJ1-5|once|TRBV7-3
CASSLMRGRQGVYQPQHF
TGTGCCAGCAGCTTAATGAGGGGTCGACAGGGGGTCTATCAGCCCCAGCATTTT
>-|TRBJ2-6|-|TRBV27
CASSVLDRGSGANVLTF
TGTGCCAGCAGTGTCCTCGACAGAGGCTCTGGGGCCAACGTCCTGACTTTC
>-|TRBJ2-5|-|TRBV9
CASSPRESTQYF
TGTGCCAGCAGCCCCAGGGAGTCGACCCAGTACTTC
>-|TRBJ2-7|once|TRBV9
CASSPRGGPVEQYF
TGTGCCAGCAGCCCCCGTGGGGGGCCGGTAGAGCAGTACTTC
>-|TRBJ1-2|-|TRBV9
CASSVGGIRRGGYTF
TGTGCCAGCAGCGTAGGCGGTATAAGGAGGGGTGGCTACACCTTC
>-|TRBJ1-1|-|TRBV7-2
CASSLAGGNTEAFF
TGTGCCAGCAGCTTGGCCGGGGGGAACACTGAAGCTTTCTTT
>-|TRBJ2-1|-|TRBV7-3
CASSLIVSSYNEQFF
TGTGCCAGCAGCTTAATTGTCAGCTCCTACAATGAGCAGTTCTTC
>TRBD1|TRBJ1-2|-|TRBV28
CASSLQGQGSSGYTF
TGTGCCAGCAGTTTACAGGGACAGGGTAGCAGTGGCTACACCTTC
>TRBD2|TRBJ2-5|-|TRBV29-1
CSAEETSGSKETQYF
TGCAGCGCCGAGGAGACTAGCGGGAGTAAGGAGACCCAGTACTTC
>-|TRBJ2-7|-|TRBV5-1
CASRDVYEQYF
TGCGCCAGCAGAGATGTATACGAGCAGTACTTC
>TRBD2|TRBJ2-1|-|TRBV5-1
CASSLAREGHNEQFF
TGCGCCAGCAGCTTGGCCCGGGAGGGCCACAATGAGCAGTTCTTC
>-|TRBJ1-6|few|TRBV6-5
CASSYLTGGYNSPLHF
TGTGCCAGCAGTTATCTTACAGGCGGCTATAATTCACCCCTCCACTTT
>TRBD1|TRBJ1-2|-|TRBV9
CASSPGQGTVSYGYTF
TGTGCCAGCAGCCCCGGACAGGGGACAGTAAGCTATGGCTACACCTTC